This T cell receptor beta chain was observed in a study of OX40 agonist ivuxolimab in advanced cancers. For the study in its entirety: Ivuxolimab was a fully human IgG2 agonistic monoclonal antibody targeting the costimulatory receptor OX40 (CD134). Intravenous ivuxolimab was administered to patients every 2 weeks at six dose levels: 0.01, 0.1, 0.3, 1.5, 3 and 10 mg/kg. Of the 50 or so patients in dose escalation, about 20 had hepatocellular carcinoma, about 15 had melanoma, 9 had renal cell carcinoma and 9 had head and neck cancer. A male proportion of 75% to 85% and a mean age of roughly 58 years, ranging from 23 to 79, were recorded for the dose-escalation cohort. Prior anti-PD-1, anti-PD-L1 or anti-CTLA-4 therapy was permitted, and checkpoint inhibitors had been received by less than 45% of dose-escalation patients. Partial responses occurred in three dose-escalation patients, of whom one had hepatocellular carcinoma and two had cutaneous melanoma. The purpose of peripheral TCRbeta sequencing was to test whether ivuxolimab changed TCR sequence diversity and led to clonal T-cell expansion. The monotherapy dose-escalation portion (N of about 49 patients) of the phase I ivuxolimab trial is reported in the paper. Overall study outcomes, separate from this receptor: At doses from 0.1 to 3.0 mg/kg, clonal expansion was seen in both CD4+ and CD8+ blood T cells between baseline and week 6. Low levels of normalized T-cell clonal expansion were also seen in some patients who did not respond. The antigen specificity of the clonally expanded peripheral T cells was not determined. In partial responders in the 0.1-3.0 mg/kg groups, normalized peripheral clonal expansion was found to be among the lowest, especially among CD8+ T cells. After ivuxolimab, expanded clones were on average more numerous among CD8+ T cells than among CD4+ T cells.

About this clone: Its antigen has not been determined. Base qualities are not provided; no much larger clone lies one nucleotide away.

To sequence the TCRbeta CDR3 region, genomic DNA was isolated from the sorted cells. The immunoSEQ Assay was used to sequence the TCRbeta CDR3 regions. TCRdb took this table from immuneACCESS and kept in-frame rearrangements with V and J called. Such tables lack part of the clones; where checked against another copy, unresolved V genes explain under half of the gap, and the rest is unexplained. In this sample the table shows about 50,000 clones, around 90% of which occur a single time. Jointly, the top ten make up over 5% of the sample. Patients with autoimmune disease history or receiving systemic immunosuppression were excluded from the trial. In every dose cohort, peripheral blood was drawn for TCR sequencing at baseline, cycle 4 day 1, and cycle 7 day 1. Samples came from an open-label, multicenter, first-in-human phase I dose-escalation trial of ivuxolimab. Adults with locally advanced or metastatic head and neck squamous cell, hepatocellular, melanoma or renal cell carcinoma were enrolled in the trial. Before TCR sequencing, CD4+ T cells and CD8+ T cells were sorted from peripheral blood as separate populations.

Reading the germline V gene gives CDR1 SGHRS and CDR2 YFSETQ. The CDR3 holds 16 amino acids from the cysteine to the phenylalanine. Solely the CDR3 DNA is kept, with 48 bases framed from the first base. V sheds 0 bases and J sheds 2 bases, leaving 14 bases between their ends. This specimen was CD4+ or CD8+ T cells sorted from blood, taken in a trial of the OX40 agonist ivuxolimab. Here the chain combines TRBV5-1 and TRBJ1-2; the D region possibly corresponds to TRBD1 (5 bases align). The origin of this receptor is an adult with an advanced solid tumor such as melanoma, head and neck, liver or kidney cancer. The nucleotide sequence reads TGCGCCAGCAGCTTGGAAGTTTCAGGGTCCAACTATGGCTACACCTTC. Its protein is CASSLEVSGSNYGYTF.